This T cell receptor beta chain was observed in a study of cytomegalovirus exposure and HLA in healthy donors. TCRdb's copy holds only in-frame clones and misses some; the assay was immunoSEQ multiplex PCR. The repertoire includes more than 140,000 clones, 85% to 90% of them detected once, and about 3.5% sits in the top ten. The ends were cut back, 6 bases at V and 0 bases at J, with 9 bases in the middle. CDR1 is LGHNT and CDR2 is FRNRAP in the germline V gene. The CDR3 extends over 13 amino acids. The sample comprised PBMCs. The sequence derives from a woman between 18 and 30 years old in good health and CMV-seropositive. The chain recombines TRBV12-5 with TRBJ2-7; D is unresolved. The CDR3 reads CASGLPPSYEQYF. For the CDR3, the DNA is TGTGCTAGTGGCCTACCGCCCTCCTACGAGCAGTACTTC.